The 30 T cell receptor beta chains in this list originate from one sample, sequenced in a study of cytomegalovirus exposure and HLA in healthy donors. The data were produced by immunoSEQ multiplex PCR, yet TCRdb's version contains in-frame clones alone and is incomplete. This sample has more than 300,000 clones, with more than 80% found just once. Sequencing was performed on PBMCs. All receptors derive from a woman aged 18-29 years in good health and CMV-seronegative.

The chain has TRBV6-5 and TRBJ1-5; D may be TRBD1 (6 bases). The CDR3 length is 15 residues. The germline CDR1 and CDR2 sequences are MNHEY and SVGAGI. V lost 5 bases to trimming and J lost 5 bases, with 16 bases between them. The CDR3 DNA follows: TGTGCCAGCAGTGTAGTACAGGGTCGGGATCAGCCCCAGCATTTT. Translation: CASSVVQGRDQPQHF.

The chain carries TRBV18 and TRBJ2-1; TRBD2 aligns across 9 bases. The germline V gene has CDR1 KGHSH and CDR2 LQKENI. This CDR3 is 14 amino acids long. Germline trimming cut 3 bases from V and 5 bases from J; bases unmatched to any gene: 2. The CDR3, as DNA: TGTGCCAGCTCACCGGGACTAGCCCACAATGAGCAGTTCTTC. This gives the protein CASSPGLAHNEQFF. Using reference TRBV18 and TRBJ2-1 for the parts outside the CDR3, the full variable domain is NAGVMQNPRHLVRRRGQEARLRCSPMKGHSHVYWYRQLPEEGLKFMVYLQKENIIDESGMPKERFSAEFPKEGPSILRIQQVVRGDSAAYFCASSPGLAHNEQFFGPGTRLTVL.

This sequence joins TRBV4-1 and TRBJ1-4; D is undetermined. V gave up 5 bases and J gave up 7 bases, with 11 bases separating them. Germline loops: CDR1 MGHRA, CDR2 YSYEKL. This CDR3 contains 13 residues. The CDR3 region is CASSLTIAEKLFF. The CDR3 DNA reads as TGCGCCAGCAGCTTAACTATTGCTGAAAAACTGTTTTTT.

This clone was recorded a few times. V usage is TRBV6-1 and J usage is TRBJ1-1, with D tentatively TRBD1 (5 bases). Germline CDR1 and CDR2: MNHNS and SASEGT. The V gene lost 2 bases and the J gene lost 10 bases, with 11 bases spanning the gap. This CDR3 region has 12 residues. This chain's CDR3 is CASSEIWTTAFF. The DNA for the CDR3 is TGTGCCAGCAGTGAAATTTGGACAACAGCTTTCTTT.

This clone appeared a single time. The J gene is TRBJ1-3, the V gene TRBV30; TRBD1 agrees at 7 bases. The CDR3 runs 15 residues. From germline, CDR1 is GTSNPN and CDR2 SVGIG (reference sequence). After removal of 1 base from V and 1 base from J, the junction contained 4 bases not matched to a gene. The CDR3 nucleotides are TGTGCCTGGAGTGACCACAGGGGTTCTGGAAACACCATATATTTT. Its protein product is CAWSDHRGSGNTIYF.

The chain links TRBV28 to TRBJ2-1; TRBD2 matches 8 bases. The germline V gene has CDR1 MDHEN and CDR2 SYDVKM. V shed 5 bases, J shed 6 bases, and the junction held 9 bases outside the gene matches. This CDR3 is 15 amino acids long. CDR3 in DNA: TGTGCCAGCAGTCCGGGGACTAGTGTTTTCAATGAGCAGTTCTTC. It is translated as CASSPGTSVFNEQFF.

V usage is TRBV4-3 and J usage is TRBJ1-1, with 11 bases fitting TRBD1. The J segment lost 4 bases and the V segment lost 4 bases, leaving 8 bases of the junction unmatched. This CDR3 spans 16 amino acids. Germline CDR1 LGHNA, CDR2 YSLEER. The CDR3 is CASSRGQGVLTTEAFF. The CDR3 DNA is TGCGCCAGCAGCCGGGGACAGGGGGTTCTGACCACTGAAGCTTTCTTT.

The rearrangement uses TRBV2 and TRBJ1-2; TRBD1 matches 7 bases. The CDR3 is made up of 14 amino acids. J lost 4 bases, V lost 8 bases, and 10 bases had no gene match. Germline values: CDR1 SNHLY, CDR2 FYNNEI. CDR3 sequence: CASLGQILFYGYTF. CDR3 in DNA: TGTGCCAGCCTGGGACAGATCCTTTTCTATGGCTACACCTTC.

The chain recombines TRBV9 with TRBJ2-2; D unresolved. The CDR3 consists of 15 residues. Per germline, CDR1 SGDLS and CDR2 YYNGEE. Trimming cost V 0 bases and J 5 bases, with 11 bases left between them. The CDR3 spells CASSVGALSTGELFF. CDR3 nucleotide sequence: TGTGCCAGCAGCGTAGGGGCGTTGTCAACCGGGGAGCTGTTTTTT.

The chain employs TRBV18 and TRBJ1-5, with a tentative D call TRBD1 (5 bases). This CDR3 is built from 15 residues. V was trimmed by 2 bases and J by 0 bases, leaving 8 bases between them. Germline CDR1 is KGHSH and CDR2 is LQKENI. The CDR3, as DNA: TGTGCCAGCTCACCAGATGGACATAGCAATCAGCCCCAGCATTTT. Amino acids: CASSPDGHSNQPQHF. Full variable domain (outside the CDR3, taken from reference TRBV18 and TRBJ1-5): NAGVMQNPRHLVRRRGQEARLRCSPMKGHSHVYWYRQLPEEGLKFMVYLQKENIIDESGMPKERFSAEFPKEGPSILRIQQVVRGDSAAYFCASSPDGHSNQPQHFGDGTRLSIL.

The gene calls are TRBV18 and TRBJ2-3; 14 bases agree with TRBD2. V was pared by 3 bases and J by 6 bases, with 5 bases of the junction left unmatched. Germline V CDR1 and CDR2: KGHSH, LQKENI. CDR3 size: 16 residues. CDR3 region: CASSPRLAGGPDTQYF. DNA for the CDR3: TGTGCCAGCTCACCGCGACTAGCGGGAGGGCCGGATACGCAGTATTTT.

The rearrangement uses TRBV14 and TRBJ2-1, with a tentative D call TRBD1 (6 bases). This CDR3 is 16 amino acids long. The germline CDR1 and CDR2 sequences are SGHDN and FVKESK. Trimming stripped 2 bases from V and 2 bases from J, with 13 bases between. DNA of the CDR3: TGTGCCAGCAGCCAACTAACAGGGTTTACCTACAATGAGCAGTTCTTC. This translates into CASSQLTGFTYNEQFF.

This chain joins TRBV4-3 and TRBJ2-3; D unresolved. The CDR3 is 15 residues long. With 0 bases removed from V and 1 base from J, the gap between germline ends came to 8 bases. Per the germline V gene, CDR1 is LGHNA and CDR2 is YSLEER. For the CDR3, the DNA is TGCGCCAGCAGCCAAGAACCGGTGGGCACAGATACGCAGTATTTT. As protein: CASSQEPVGTDTQYF.

The rearrangement joins TRBV27 to TRBJ2-7; TRBD2 aligns across 10 bases. V lost 5 bases to trimming and J lost 4 bases; unmatched junction nucleotides: 8. The CDR3 spans 15 residues. Germline CDR1 is MNHEY and CDR2 is SMNVEV (reference sequence). Here the CDR3 reads CASSLTGLAFYEQYF. The CDR3 DNA sequence: TGTGCCAGCAGTCTCACGGGACTAGCGTTTTACGAGCAGTACTTC.

This chain joins TRBV13 and TRBJ1-1, with D unresolved. Germline lookup yields CDR1 PRHDT and CDR2 FYEKMQ (reference sequence). The CDR3 length is 16 residues. V was shortened by 7 bases and J by 0 bases, with 18 bases between the two germline ends. CDR3 region: CASNPGGDELNTEAFF. The CDR3 DNA sequence: TGTGCCAGCAACCCAGGAGGCGATGAGTTGAACACTGAAGCTTTCTTT.

This clone was found once. The V call is TRBV19, the J call TRBJ2-7, with 8 nucleotides matching TRBD1. CDR3 length: 14 amino acids. V dropped 4 bases and J dropped 3; count of bases not matched to a gene: 5. Germline CDR1 LNHDA, CDR2 SQIVND (reference sequence). The CDR3 spells CASSTGQDLYEQYF. For the CDR3, the DNA is TGTGCCAGTAGTACGGGACAGGACCTCTACGAGCAGTACTTC.

V usage is TRBV5-1 and J usage is TRBJ2-1; 9 nucleotides line up with TRBD1. CDR3 length: 16 amino acids. V lost 4 bases and J lost 4; bases outside the gene matches: 9. Germline V gives CDR1 SGHRS, CDR2 YFSETQ. The CDR3 spells CASSPQPGQGYNEQFF. CDR3 bases: TGCGCCAGCAGCCCCCAGCCCGGACAGGGGTACAATGAGCAGTTCTTC.

The gene calls are TRBV4-1 and TRBJ2-7; weak D call: TRBD2 (5 bases). CDR1 MGHRA and CDR2 YSYEKL come from the germline V gene. The CDR3 covers 18 residues. Trimming took 0 bases from V and 4 from J, leaving 22 bases between them. CDR3 DNA: TGCGCCAGCAGCCAAGACTGGGGTTCGGGGTGGATACTTTACGAGCAGTACTTC. It yields the protein CASSQDWGSGWILYEQYF.

V is TRBV2 and J is TRBJ2-7, with TRBD2 as a possible D gene (6 bases). Germline CDR1 reads SNHLY; CDR2 reads FYNNEI. CDR3 length: 13 residues. The V gene lost 4 bases and the J gene lost 7 bases, with 14 bases spanning the gap. CDR3 amino acids: CASSVAGRNEQYF. As DNA, the CDR3 is TGTGCCAGCAGTGTGGCGGGGAGGAATGAGCAGTACTTC.

This sequence joins TRBV29-1 and TRBJ2-1; TRBD2 might be the D (5 bases). The CDR3 sequence is 13 residues long. The V and J ends lost 4 bases and 0 bases respectively, with 7 bases between them. Germline V gene lookup returns CDR1 SQVTM and CDR2 ANQGSEA. The CDR3: CSVGETSYNEQFF. DNA for the CDR3: TGCAGCGTTGGGGAGACCTCCTACAATGAGCAGTTCTTC.

The chain carries TRBV11-1 and TRBJ2-5, with D unresolved. Germline V gives CDR1 SGHAT, CDR2 FQDESV (reference sequence). CDR3 length equals 13 residues. The V gene lost 4 bases and the J gene lost 2 bases, with 8 bases spanning the gap. DNA for the CDR3: TGTGCCAGCAGCTCTACCTTACAAGAGACCCAGTACTTC. Protein sequence: CASSSTLQETQYF.

The chain couples TRBV5-1 to TRBJ1-2; D unresolved. There are 15 residues in the CDR3. The V and J ends lost 1 base and 5 bases respectively, with 15 bases between them. Germline CDR1 reads SGHRS; CDR2 reads YFSETQ. The CDR3 DNA reads TGCGCCAGCAGCTTGCGGGCCGGGGTGGGGTATGGCTACACCTTC. Its translation: CASSLRAGVGYGYTF.

The V gene is TRBV15, the J gene TRBJ1-2; 8 bases fit TRBD1. Germline V CDR1 and CDR2: LNHNV, YYDKDF (reference sequence). J was trimmed by 5 bases and V by 3 bases; bases with no gene match: 8. This CDR3 is 15 amino acids long. This CDR3 is CATSRGQGAGYGYTF. The CDR3 bases are TGTGCCACCAGCAGGGGGCAGGGGGCGGGTTATGGCTACACCTTC.

V is TRBV27 and J is TRBJ1-1, with 7 nucleotides matching TRBD1. The J segment lost 10 bases and the V segment lost 6 bases, leaving 8 bases of the junction unmatched. From germline, CDR1 is MNHEY and CDR2 SMNVEV (reference sequence). CDR3 length: 12 amino acids. The CDR3 protein is CASRRDSGVAFF. The DNA of the CDR3 is TGTGCCAGCAGGAGGGACAGTGGAGTAGCTTTCTTT.

J is TRBJ2-2 and V is TRBV2; TRBD2 agrees at 7 bases. The CDR3 has 13 amino acids. From germline, CDR1 is SNHLY and CDR2 FYNNEI. J lost 4 bases, V lost 8 bases, and 4 bases had no gene match. DNA of the CDR3: TGTGCCAGCGGGGGGGACGTCACCGGGGAGCTGTTTTTT. Translating gives CASGGDVTGELFF.

The gene calls are TRBV15 and TRBJ2-7; 15 nucleotides match TRBD2. This CDR3 region has 20 residues. CDR1 is LNHNV, CDR2 YYDKDF, per germline (reference sequence). The J segment lost 6 bases and the V segment lost 0 bases, leaving 15 bases of the junction unmatched. The DNA for the CDR3 is TGTGCCACCAGCAGAGATAGGGGACTAGCGGGAGGCCCCTCTCCCGGCGAGCAGTACTTC. It translates to CATSRDRGLAGGPSPGEQYF.

This clone was counted between two and nine times. The rearrangement links TRBV27 to TRBJ1-1; D call uncertain. V lost 1 base to trimming and J lost 5 bases, with 8 bases between them. Germline V gives CDR1 MNHEY, CDR2 SMNVEV (reference sequence). The CDR3 has 13 residues. The CDR3 loop is CASSLLRETEAFF. CDR3 DNA sequence: TGTGCCAGCAGTTTATTACGGGAAACTGAAGCTTTCTTT.

This clone was recorded once. J is TRBJ2-7 and V is TRBV2; 14 bases are a match to TRBD2. The CDR3 is made up of 14 amino acids. CDR1 and CDR2 (germline): SNHLY, FYNNEI. V gave up 8 bases and J gave up 6 bases; unmatched junction bases: 6. CDR3 in DNA: TGTGCCAGCGCGGGACTAGCGGGAGCGGGCGAGCAGTACTTC. Translation: CASAGLAGAGEQYF.

The genes are TRBV11-2 and TRBJ2-7, with D maybe TRBD1 (6 bases). The CDR3 runs 13 residues. Germline V gene data show CDR1 as SGHAT and CDR2 as FQNNGV. Between the trimmed V and J ends, which lost 5 bases and 1 base, there was a span of 9 bases. CDR3 nucleotide sequence: TGTGCCAGCAGCGAGGACAGTTCCTACGAGCAGTACTTC. Translated: CASSEDSSYEQYF.

The CDR3 is CASSWGLQNTEAFF. In DNA, the CDR3 is TGTGCCAGCTCGTGGGGACTGCAGAACACTGAAGCTTTCTTT. The gene calls are TRBV18 and TRBJ1-1, with a weak D call TRBD1 (5 bases). Trimming cost V 6 bases and J 1 base, with 12 bases left between them. The V gene's germline CDR1 is KGHSH and CDR2 LQKENI. The CDR3 is 14 amino acids.